This T cell receptor (beta chain) was observed in a study of blood T cells in healthy people across ages. CDR3 length: 16 residues. Points from the study as a whole: PBMC samples, being unsorted, prevented any conclusive comparison of naive and antigen-experienced cells.

There were healthy Caucasian individuals from Russia, aged roughly 6 to 90, serving as donors. Peripheral blood samples of 9 to 10 milliliters were drawn from each donor. This clonotype was found a few times. No antigen is known for it. The use of a sample-barcoded 5' primer and a J-beta primer mix characterized a second PCR of about 7 to 12 cycles. A template-switch adaptor containing 12 random nucleotides labeled each cDNA molecule. Via MiXCR, TCRdb re-called the 5' RACE reads, giving one row per CDR3 protein. This repertoire shows around 1,700,000 distinct CDR3 sequences, 28% found once; its top ten account for 6.5% to 8.5%.

The receptor comes from a woman younger than 45 in good health. The specimen was blood. This chain links TRBV21-1 with TRBJ2-7; TRBD1 is taken as the D call from the table, unchecked against the DNA. TRBV21-1 is noted as a pseudogene. CDR3 sequence: CASSSSTGQGDYEQYF. CDR3 nucleotides: TGTGCCAGCAGCTCCTCAACGGGACAGGGCGACTACGAGCAGTACTTC.